The T cell receptor beta chain described here comes from a study of vaccination and CD4 T cells after COVID-19. Sequencing of DNA taken from cultured CD4+ T cells relied on the Oncomine TCR Beta short-read assay. It was cultured CD4+ T cells from which genomic DNA was extracted. Each CDR3 protein gets one entry after TCRdb re-called the PCR reads with MiXCR. The repertoire includes about 7,100 distinct CDR3 sequences, 40% to 55% of them detected once, and approximately 31% sits in the top ten. This clonotype was detected only a few times. Its target is unknown. The CDR3 has 13 residues. Looked up from germline, CDR1 is SGHVS and CDR2 is FQNEAQ. The V and J ends lost 0 bases and 6 bases respectively, with 9 bases between them. Treatment of the sample: approximately 11-day PBMC culture with coronavirus spike peptide pools or control peptides (ViraFEST assay). From the unexposed donor, CD4+ T cells were collected ahead of the COVID-19 pandemic (2011-2018).

General study results and limits: SARS-CoV-2-reactive clonotypes showed a nonsignificant median rise from 21 to 38.

The sequenced material came from CD4+ T cells from blood, cultured in vitro. The source is a human donor in good health. V is TRBV7-8 and J is TRBJ2-7; D not certain. Here the CDR3 DNA reads TGTGCCAGCAGCTTAGCGCAGGATCGCGAGCAGTACTTC. This encodes CASSLAQDREQYF.